The 23 T cell receptor beta chains in this list originate from one sample, sequenced in a study of blood T cell repertoires in COVID-19. Profiling relied on immunoSEQ multiplex PCR, and the TCRdb table lists in-frame clones only, not all of them. The data show about 74,000 clones, with 80% to 90% seen just once and 1.5% to 2.5% held by the top ten. The sequenced sample was peripheral blood. The receptor set was obtained from a woman aged 80 or older with active or convalescent COVID-19.

V usage is TRBV11-3 and J usage is TRBJ2-2; unclear D gene. This CDR3 region has 15 residues. The V gene's germline CDR1 is SGHNT and CDR2 YENEEA. V was trimmed by 5 bases and J by 3 bases, leaving 13 bases between them. As DNA, the CDR3 is TGTGCCAGCAGCATTGATCGAGTTTACACCGGGGAGCTGTTTTTT. It encodes CASSIDRVYTGELFF.

The V call is TRBV10-3, the J call TRBJ1-2, with D unresolved. V dropped 3 bases and J dropped 1 base, with 12 bases sitting between them. Per germline, CDR1 ENHRY and CDR2 SYGVKD. CDR3 length equals 15 residues. The CDR3 region has the DNA TGTGCCATCAGTGATGGAGGCAGAATTAACTATGGCTACACCTTC. Amino acids: CAISDGGRINYGYTF.

The gene calls are TRBV19 and TRBJ1-5; D perhaps matches TRBD1 (6 bases). The CDR3 loop spans 13 amino acids. Germline assignment: CDR1 LNHDA and CDR2 SQIVND (reference sequence). V gave up 5 bases and J gave up 4 bases, with 9 bases separating them. CDR3 protein: CASSPDRNQPQHF. The CDR3 DNA sequence: TGTGCCAGTAGTCCGGACAGAAATCAGCCCCAGCATTTT.

This clone was recorded a few times. This chain links TRBV10-3 with TRBJ2-7, with 8 nucleotides matching TRBD2. The CDR3 length is 12 residues. Germline CDR1 is ENHRY and CDR2 is SYGVKD. The V and J ends lost 10 bases and 3 bases, in that order; junction bases with no gene match: 5. CDR3: CATGTSFYEQYF. The DNA of the CDR3 is TGTGCCACCGGGACTAGTTTCTACGAGCAGTACTTC.

CDR3 region: CASSRGGDGYTF. In nucleotides, the CDR3 is TGTGCCAGCAGCCGGGGGGGGGATGGCTACACCTTC. The chain combines TRBV12-3 or TRBV12-4 with TRBJ1-2; a possible D gene is TRBD1 (5 bases). The CDR3 extends over 12 amino acids. The V and J ends lost 6 bases and 6 bases respectively, with 11 bases between them.

The chain has TRBV4-3 and TRBJ2-4, with 12 bases matching TRBD2. Germline V gene sequence: CDR1 LGHNA, CDR2 YSLEER. The length of the CDR3 is 16 residues. V trimming: 0 bases; J trimming: 7 bases; junction bases outside the gene matches: 4. The CDR3 sequence: CASSQDLAGGLNIQYF. The CDR3 nucleotides read TGCGCCAGCAGCCAAGACCTAGCGGGAGGGCTGAACATTCAGTACTTC.

The rearrangement uses TRBV19 and TRBJ1-1; TRBD1 matches 10 bases. J was trimmed by 1 base and V by 5 bases; bases with no gene match: 4. The CDR3 length is 15 residues. Germline assignment: CDR1 LNHDA and CDR2 SQIVND (reference sequence). This chain's CDR3 is CASSGRDRGNTEAFF. CDR3 DNA: TGTGCCAGTAGTGGCCGGGACAGGGGGAACACTGAAGCTTTCTTT.

The J gene is TRBJ2-1, the V gene TRBV6-6; perhaps TRBD2 as D (6 bases). In germline, CDR1 is MNHNY, CDR2 SVGAGI (reference sequence). This CDR3 contains 16 residues. Trimming removed 5 bases from V and 4 bases from J, with 18 bases in between. The CDR3 sequence: CASSRPGGAGYNEQFF. CDR3 nucleotides: TGTGCCAGCAGTCGCCCGGGCGGGGCGGGGTACAATGAGCAGTTCTTC.

V gene TRBV6-6 combines with J gene TRBJ2-2, with 7 positions matching TRBD1. CDR3 size: 14 residues. V was pared by 10 bases and J by 0 bases, with 5 bases of the junction left unmatched. Germline V gene sequence: CDR1 MNHNY, CDR2 SVGAGI (reference sequence). Here the CDR3 reads CATNRGSNTGELFF. CDR3 bases: TGTGCCACCAACAGGGGATCGAACACCGGGGAGCTGTTTTTT.

This CDR3 reads CASSRQTGDTEAFF. The CDR3 DNA reads TGTGCCAGCAGCCGGCAGACAGGGGACACTGAAGCTTTCTTT. The V and J genes are TRBV14 and TRBJ1-1, with 8 bases identical to TRBD1. Trimming at V came to 4 bases and at J to 3 bases, leaving 4 bases not matched to a gene. This CDR3 has 14 residues. The V gene's germline CDR1 is SGHDN and CDR2 FVKESK. Full variable domain (missing parts from reference TRBV14 and TRBJ1-1): EAGVTQFPSHSVIEKGQTVTLRCDPISGHDNLYWYRRVMGKEIKFLLHFVKESKQDESGMPNNRFLAERTGGTYSTLKVQPAELEDSGVYFCASSRQTGDTEAFFGQGTRLTVV.

V gene TRBV27 combines with J gene TRBJ2-5, with TRBD2 matching over 7 bases. Germline assignment: CDR1 MNHEY and CDR2 SMNVEV (reference sequence). The CDR3 has 15 residues. J gave up 2 bases and V 8 bases, and 11 bases lay outside the gene matches. The CDR3 coding sequence is TGTGCCAGCGCAAGGGAGGGGCGGAGACAAGAGACCCAGTACTTC. This codes for CASAREGRRQETQYF.

The V and J genes are TRBV7-3 and TRBJ1-2, with 7 bases lining up with TRBD1. Germline V gene data show CDR1 as SGHTA and CDR2 as FQGTGA. After removal of 3 bases from V and 7 bases from J, the junction contained 5 bases not matched to a gene. The CDR3 totals 13 residues. The CDR3 reads CASSFRQGSGYTF. In DNA form, the CDR3 reads TGTGCCAGCAGCTTTAGACAGGGAAGTGGCTACACCTTC.

The CDR3 sequence is CASSFRTGGNTIYF. The CDR3 DNA follows: TGTGCCAGCAGCTTTCGGACAGGGGGAAACACCATATATTTT. The gene calls are TRBV7-9 and TRBJ1-3, with 8 bases that match TRBD1. V was clipped by 3 bases and J by 4 bases; unmatched bases: 2. Germline V lookup: CDR1 SEHNR, CDR2 FQNEAQ (reference sequence). The CDR3 runs to 14 residues.

The chain joins TRBV7-2 to TRBJ2-1; D is possibly TRBD2 (6 bases). V gave up 2 bases and J gave up 4 bases, with 12 bases separating them. This CDR3 has 15 residues. The germline V gene encodes CDR1 SGHTA and CDR2 FQGNSA. CDR3 nucleotides: TGTGCCAGCAGCTTACTTGGCGGGAATTACAATGAGCAGTTCTTC. Encoded protein: CASSLLGGNYNEQFF.

The chain employs TRBV27 and TRBJ2-2; TRBD1 matches at 7 bases. In germline, CDR1 is MNHEY, CDR2 SMNVEV (reference sequence). The CDR3 totals 14 residues. J lost 3 bases, V lost 6 bases, and 4 bases had no gene match. The CDR3 DNA reads as TGTGCCAGCAGAAGACAGGGACACACCGGGGAGCTGTTTTTT. Translating it yields CASRRQGHTGELFF.

This clone was seen a handful of times. The J gene is TRBJ1-5, the V gene TRBV15; D is undetermined. Looked up from germline, CDR1 is LNHNV and CDR2 is YYDKDF (reference sequence). Deletions cut 0 bases from V and 2 bases from J, with 11 bases between. The CDR3 totals 16 residues. CDR3 region: CATSRESGSGNQPQHF. CDR3 sequence (DNA): TGTGCCACCAGCAGAGAAAGTGGGAGCGGCAATCAGCCCCAGCATTTT.

J is TRBJ2-5 and V is TRBV5-5, with 8 bases lining up with TRBD1. CDR1 is SGHKS, CDR2 YYEKEE, per germline (reference sequence). V trimming: 4 bases; J trimming: 5 bases; junction bases outside the gene matches: 10. This CDR3 has 15 residues. For the CDR3, the DNA is TGTGCCAGCAGCCCACCCCCAGGGGGCGATGAGACCCAGTACTTC. This translates into CASSPPPGGDETQYF.

The gene calls are TRBV7-2 and TRBJ1-1, with D tentatively TRBD1 (5 bases). Germline CDR1 SGHTA, CDR2 FQGNSA. The V gene lost 5 bases and the J gene lost 1 base, with 8 bases spanning the gap. This CDR3 comprises 13 residues. The CDR3 sequence: CASSRQPNTEAFF. The CDR3 nucleotides are TGTGCCAGCAGCCGACAGCCGAACACTGAAGCTTTCTTT.

This chain uses TRBV10-2 with TRBJ1-1, with D possibly being TRBD1 (6 bases). The CDR3 covers 17 residues. CDR1 and CDR2 (germline): WSHSY, SAAADI. The V and J ends lost 3 bases and 4 bases respectively, with 21 bases between them. Here the CDR3 DNA reads TGCGCCAGCAGTGACGGTGGCAGGGGAGGGTTGGGCACTGAAGCTTTCTTT. Amino acids: CASSDGGRGGLGTEAFF.

V and J are TRBV5-1 and TRBJ1-1, with D possibly being TRBD1 (5 bases). Trimming took off 4 bases at V and 4 bases at J, with 17 bases between the two ends. Germline CDR1 SGHRS, CDR2 YFSETQ. CDR3 length equals 15 residues. The CDR3 coding sequence is TGCGCCAGCAGCCGCTCCCAACAGGTGAGCACTGAAGCTTTCTTT. Translated: CASSRSQQVSTEAFF.

The DNA for the CDR3 is TGCGCCAGCAGCGCAGGGTGGGGTGAGCAGTTCTTC. Translating gives CASSAGWGEQFF. This chain joins TRBV5-1 and TRBJ2-1; D might be TRBD1 (5 bases). V was pared by 4 bases and J by 9 bases, with 11 bases between. Germline values: CDR1 SGHRS, CDR2 YFSETQ. The CDR3 is 12 residues long.

The chain joins TRBV6-5 to TRBJ1-3, with a possible D match to TRBD1 (6 bases). Germline V gives CDR1 MNHEY, CDR2 SVGAGI. Trimming took 6 bases from V and 2 from J, leaving 11 bases between them. The CDR3 is 14 amino acids. This chain's CDR3 is CASSRGQPGNTIYF. The CDR3 DNA follows: TGTGCCAGCAGCCGTGGACAGCCTGGAAACACCATATATTTT.

This clone showed up just a few times. This sequence joins TRBV27 and TRBJ1-1; 7 bases align to TRBD1. Germline CDR1 reads MNHEY; CDR2 reads SMNVEV (reference sequence). Unmatched junction bases numbered 11, after V lost 5 bases and J lost 11 bases. The length of the CDR3 is 13 residues. CDR3 residues: CASSSDRVGGAFF. As DNA, the CDR3 is TGTGCCAGCAGTAGCGACAGGGTAGGGGGTGCTTTCTTT.